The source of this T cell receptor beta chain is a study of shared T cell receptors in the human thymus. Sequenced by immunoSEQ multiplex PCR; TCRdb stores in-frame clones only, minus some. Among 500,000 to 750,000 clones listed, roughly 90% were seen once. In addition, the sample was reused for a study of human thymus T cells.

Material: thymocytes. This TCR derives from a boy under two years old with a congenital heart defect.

The CDR3 DNA reads TGTGCCAGCAGCCAAGCCGGGACTAGCGGGTTACCCTACAATGAGCAGTTCTTC. This gives the protein CASSQAGTSGLPYNEQFF. The gene calls are TRBV14 and TRBJ2-1, with TRBD2 identical over 12 bases. Germline-derived CDR1 and CDR2 are SGHDN and FVKESK. The CDR3 sequence is 18 residues long. The trim removed 1 base at V and 2 bases at J, leaving 6 bases unmatched. The full variable domain, in which reference TRBV14 and TRBJ2-1 provide the parts outside the CDR3, is EAGVTQFPSHSVIEKGQTVTLRCDPISGHDNLYWYRRVMGKEIKFLLHFVKESKQDESGMPNNRFLAERTGGTYSTLKVQPAELEDSGVYFCASSQAGTSGLPYNEQFFGPGTRLTVL.